Given below is one TCR beta chain in context. Its antigen is not known. These data come from a study of cytomegalovirus exposure and HLA in healthy donors. Germline-derived CDR1 and CDR2 are SQVTM and ANQGSEA. The J segment lost 8 bases and the V segment lost 6 bases, leaving 11 bases of the junction unmatched. The CDR3 contains 14 residues. PCR involved 60 Vbeta and 13 Jbeta primers. Generated by immunoSEQ multiplex PCR, the TCRdb table keeps only in-frame clones and is missing some. The data hold some 98,000 clones, with 75% to 85% observed a single time. Study-level findings and limits: Altogether, some 170 TCR beta chains were recorded as cytomegalovirus-associated. Productive rates of about 90% or about 30% were seen for most TCR beta V segments in an earlier analysis. The authors judged a highly shared variant cluster likely a sequencing artifact.

The clonotype originates from a man in his late teens or twenties in good health and CMV-seropositive. Specimen: PBMCs. The chain links TRBV29-1 to TRBJ1-4, with 8 bases lining up with TRBD1. CDR3 coding DNA: TGCAGCGTAAATACAGGGGGTAGGGACGAAAAACTGTTTTTT. As protein: CSVNTGGRDEKLFF. The variable domain in full, completed from reference TRBV29-1 and TRBJ1-4, reads SAVISQKPSRDICQRGTSLTIQCQVDSQVTMMFWYRQQPGQSLTLIATANQGSEATYESGFVIDKFPISRPNLTFSTLTVSNMSPEDSSIYLCSVNTGGRDEKLFFGSGTQLSVL.